This T cell receptor beta chain was documented in a study of radiotherapy plus CTLA-4 blockade in lung cancer. Profiled with immunoSEQ multiplex PCR; TCRdb holds only in-frame clones, not every one. The sample yields roughly 100,000 clones, 80% to 85% seen once. This CDR3 spans 17 amino acids. CDR1 SGHAT and CDR2 FQNNGV come from the germline V gene. Trimming took 5 bases from V and 1 from J; bases not matched to a gene: 8. The chain recombines TRBV11-2 with TRBJ2-5; the match to TRBD2 covers 12 bases. The sequencing used peripheral blood, collected from a patient treated with radiotherapy plus ipilimumab. This sequence originates from a human donor with non-small cell lung cancer who had a partial response to radiotherapy plus ipilimumab. CDR3 protein: CASSRQASGRVQETQYF. The CDR3 bases are TGTGCCAGCAGCCGTCAGGCTAGCGGGAGGGTCCAAGAGACCCAGTACTTC.